The rows below give T cell receptor beta chains drawn from one sample of a study of lung T cells in sarcoidosis with Löfgren's syndrome. TCRdb used MiXCR to reprocess the reads, holding one entry per CDR3 protein. This sample carries 50,000 to 65,000 distinct CDR3 sequences, 21% of them seen once, and the ten largest clones take about 2.2%. The sample consisted of CD4+ T cells from PBMCs. The receptors were sampled from a human donor with sarcoidosis (Löfgren's syndrome or another form), or a control subject (not recorded which). CDR3s include the opening cysteine and the closing phenylalanine or tryptophan. Each record gives: V gene, clone size, J gene, D gene, CDR3 DNA, CDR3 protein. A D gene is named only where the DNA matches it firmly. For some rows the clone size is stated as once, few or many, or as a class when expanded; others skip it.

v_gene: TRBV7-2; abundance: .; j_gene: TRBJ1-5; d_gene: .; CDR3nt: TGTGCCAGCAGCTCCCATGGCAATCAGCCCCAGCATTTT; CDR3aa: CASSSHGNQPQHF
v_gene: TRBV25-1; abundance: many; j_gene: TRBJ1-6; d_gene: .; CDR3nt: TGTGCCAGCAGTTCCGGGATACCCCTCCACTTT; CDR3aa: CASSSGIPLHF
v_gene: TRBV27; abundance: medium-sized; j_gene: TRBJ2-1; d_gene: TRBD2; CDR3nt: TGTGCCACCAAGCGGGGCCCCTACAATGAGCAGTTCTTC; CDR3aa: CATKRGPYNEQFF
v_gene: TRBV28; abundance: .; j_gene: TRBJ1-2; d_gene: TRBD1; CDR3nt: TGTGCCAGCAGTCTGGAAGGACAGGGGGCGATTGATGGCTACACCTTC; CDR3aa: CASSLEGQGAIDGYTF
v_gene: TRBV4-3; abundance: many; j_gene: TRBJ1-1; d_gene: .; CDR3nt: TGCGCCAGCAGCCGGGAGATTAACACTGAAGCTTTCTTT; CDR3aa: CASSREINTEAFF
v_gene: TRBV6-1; abundance: many; j_gene: TRBJ2-1; d_gene: .; CDR3nt: TGTGCCAGTGGGCCAGGGCCGTCCTACAATGAGCAGTTCTTC; CDR3aa: CASGPGPSYNEQFF
v_gene: TRBV5-1; abundance: few; j_gene: TRBJ2-2; d_gene: .; CDR3nt: TGCGCCAGCAGCTGGGCAGGGGAGTACGGGGAGCTGTTTTTT; CDR3aa: CASSWAGEYGELFF
v_gene: TRBV28; abundance: many; j_gene: TRBJ1-1; d_gene: .; CDR3nt: TGTGCCAGCAGTATTCAGGTGTCGAACACTGAAGCTTTCTTT; CDR3aa: CASSIQVSNTEAFF
v_gene: TRBV20-1; abundance: many; j_gene: TRBJ1-5; d_gene: .; CDR3nt: TGCAGTGCTAGTACAGAGACCCATCAGCCCCAGCATTTT; CDR3aa: CSASTETHQPQHF
v_gene: TRBV19; abundance: .; j_gene: TRBJ1-2; d_gene: .; CDR3nt: TGTGCCAGTGCCGGCGGACGCTATGGCTACACCTTC; CDR3aa: CASAGGRYGYTF
v_gene: TRBV11-2; abundance: .; j_gene: TRBJ2-7; d_gene: .; CDR3nt: TGTGCCAGCAGCGATAAGCTCTCCTACGAGCAGTACTTC; CDR3aa: CASSDKLSYEQYF
v_gene: TRBV11-2; abundance: .; j_gene: TRBJ2-5; d_gene: .; CDR3nt: TGTGCCAGCAGCCCCCGTACTGGACAGTCCGGGGCCCAGTACTTC; CDR3aa: CASSPRTGQSGAQYF
v_gene: TRBV28; abundance: few; j_gene: TRBJ2-1; d_gene: .; CDR3nt: TGTGCCAGCAGTGTGAGGGGGGCGACGTTTGAGCAGTTCTTC; CDR3aa: CASSVRGATFEQFF
v_gene: TRBV12-3/TRBV12-4; abundance: .; j_gene: TRBJ1-2; d_gene: TRBD1; CDR3nt: TGTGCCAGCAGTCGGCACGGACAGGGGAACGGCTACACCTTC; CDR3aa: CASSRHGQGNGYTF
v_gene: TRBV19; abundance: many; j_gene: TRBJ1-2; d_gene: TRBD1; CDR3nt: TGTGCCAGTAGGGACAGGGCTAACTATGGCTACACCTTC; CDR3aa: CASRDRANYGYTF
v_gene: TRBV28; abundance: few; j_gene: TRBJ2-5; d_gene: .; CDR3nt: TGTGCCAGCAGCCCTGGGATGGGGACCCAGTACTTC; CDR3aa: CASSPGMGTQYF
v_gene: TRBV6-6; abundance: many; j_gene: TRBJ2-7; d_gene: .; CDR3nt: TGTGCCAGCAGTTACGGGGGGACAGTAAGGGGAGAGCAGTACTTC; CDR3aa: CASSYGGTVRGEQYF
v_gene: TRBV7-9; abundance: .; j_gene: TRBJ1-3; d_gene: .; CDR3nt: TGTGCCAGCAGCTCCCGGGGGCCCTACTCTGGAAACACCATATATTTT; CDR3aa: CASSSRGPYSGNTIYF
v_gene: TRBV19; abundance: .; j_gene: TRBJ2-1; d_gene: TRBD1; CDR3nt: TGTGCCAGTAGTAGGGCAGGGGGTTGCAATGAGCAGTTCTTC; CDR3aa: CASSRAGGCNEQFF
v_gene: TRBV12-3/TRBV12-4; abundance: .; j_gene: TRBJ1-5; d_gene: TRBD1; CDR3nt: TGTGCCAGCAGTTTGAGGACAGGGGGCAACCAGCCCCAGCATTTT; CDR3aa: CASSLRTGGNQPQHF
v_gene: TRBV10-3; abundance: many; j_gene: TRBJ2-4; d_gene: .; CDR3nt: TGTGCTAACCCGGCCTTGCTAGCCAAAAACATTCAGTACTTC; CDR3aa: CANPALLAKNIQYF
v_gene: TRBV6-2/TRBV6-3; abundance: many; j_gene: TRBJ2-6; d_gene: .; CDR3nt: TGTGCCAGCAGTTATCCACGGGTAACAGGAGACCTCTCTGGGGCCAACGTCCTGACTTTC; CDR3aa: CASSYPRVTGDLSGANVLTF
v_gene: TRBV29-1; abundance: few; j_gene: TRBJ2-1; d_gene: TRBD2; CDR3nt: TGCAGCGTTGTTGGCGGGAGGTCATACAATGAGCAGTTCTTC; CDR3aa: CSVVGGRSYNEQFF
v_gene: TRBV4-2; abundance: many; j_gene: TRBJ2-7; d_gene: TRBD2; CDR3nt: TGTGCCAGCAGCCGAGGGACTAGCGGGCTCGAGCAGTACTTC; CDR3aa: CASSRGTSGLEQYF
v_gene: TRBV5-4; abundance: .; j_gene: TRBJ2-1; d_gene: .; CDR3nt: TGTGCCAGCAGCCCGACCTACAGACTCTCCAATGAGCAGTTCTTC; CDR3aa: CASSPTYRLSNEQFF
v_gene: TRBV18; abundance: .; j_gene: TRBJ1-5; d_gene: .; CDR3nt: TGTGCCAGCTCATCAGTAGGGTTTCAGCCCCAGCATTTT; CDR3aa: CASSSVGFQPQHF
v_gene: TRBV18; abundance: few; j_gene: TRBJ2-1; d_gene: .; CDR3nt: TGTGCCAGCTCACCTCGACAGAACGGGGGTGAGCAGTTCTTC; CDR3aa: CASSPRQNGGEQFF
v_gene: TRBV15; abundance: many; j_gene: TRBJ1-1; d_gene: TRBD1; CDR3nt: TGTGCCACCAGCAGAGAAGGGACAGGGGGCAGGAGGACTGAAGCTTTCTTT; CDR3aa: CATSREGTGGRRTEAFF
v_gene: TRBV6-6; abundance: few; j_gene: TRBJ1-3; d_gene: .; CDR3nt: TGTGCCAGCAGTTACTTGACAGGTGGTGGAAACACCATATATTTT; CDR3aa: CASSYLTGGGNTIYF
v_gene: TRBV18; abundance: .; j_gene: TRBJ2-1; d_gene: TRBD1; CDR3nt: TGTGCCAGCTCACCCCCGACAGGGATTGAGCAGTTCTTC; CDR3aa: CASSPPTGIEQFF
v_gene: TRBV12-5; abundance: .; j_gene: TRBJ2-3; d_gene: TRBD1; CDR3nt: TGTGCTAGTGGTTTGGGGGACAGTTCCGCAGATACGCAGTATTTT; CDR3aa: CASGLGDSSADTQYF
v_gene: TRBV6-1; abundance: many; j_gene: TRBJ2-5; d_gene: .; CDR3nt: TGTGCCAGCAAATTCAGAATTCACGAGACCCAGTACTTC; CDR3aa: CASKFRIHETQYF
v_gene: TRBV7-9; abundance: few; j_gene: TRBJ2-5; d_gene: .; CDR3nt: TGTGCCAGCAGCTTAGTGAGCGTATCTCAAGAGACCCAGTACTTC; CDR3aa: CASSLVSVSQETQYF
v_gene: TRBV20-1; abundance: few; j_gene: TRBJ2-3; d_gene: TRBD2; CDR3nt: TGCAGTGCCCTAGGGACTAGCGGGTACACAGATACGCAGTATTTT; CDR3aa: CSALGTSGYTDTQYF
v_gene: TRBV5-1; abundance: few; j_gene: TRBJ1-2; d_gene: .; CDR3nt: TGCGCCAGCAGCCCGCTTACTAGGGGAGCAGCCCGCTATGGCTACACCTTC; CDR3aa: CASSPLTRGAARYGYTF
v_gene: TRBV6-1; abundance: many; j_gene: TRBJ1-3; d_gene: TRBD1; CDR3nt: TGTGCCAGCAGTGGGGACAGCTCTGGAAACACCATATATTTT; CDR3aa: CASSGDSSGNTIYF
v_gene: TRBV27; abundance: many; j_gene: TRBJ1-2; d_gene: .; CDR3nt: TGTGCCAGCAGTTTATCGATATGGGGCCGTAACTATGGCTACACCTTC; CDR3aa: CASSLSIWGRNYGYTF
v_gene: TRBV12-3/TRBV12-4; abundance: .; j_gene: TRBJ1-1; d_gene: .; CDR3nt: TGTGCCAGCAGTGCCTCAACGGGCGCTGAAGCTTTCTTT; CDR3aa: CASSASTGAEAFF
v_gene: TRBV2; abundance: .; j_gene: TRBJ1-6; d_gene: .; CDR3nt: TGTGCCAGCAGGGGGACATGGGGGTCACCCCTCCACTTT; CDR3aa: CASRGTWGSPLHF
v_gene: TRBV18; abundance: few; j_gene: TRBJ2-7; d_gene: TRBD2; CDR3nt: TGTGCCAGCTCACCGGGGGGGGGATCCTACGAGCAGTACTTC; CDR3aa: CASSPGGGSYEQYF
v_gene: TRBV15; abundance: many; j_gene: TRBJ1-1; d_gene: TRBD1; CDR3nt: TGTGCCACCAGCAGAGTTAGAGGGGGCGGGATGAACACTGAAGCTTTCTTT; CDR3aa: CATSRVRGGGMNTEAFF
v_gene: TRBV7-2; abundance: few; j_gene: TRBJ1-2; d_gene: TRBD1; CDR3nt: TGTGCCAGCAGCTTAGGTAGGACAGGAGACTATGGCTACACCTTC; CDR3aa: CASSLGRTGDYGYTF
v_gene: TRBV7-9; abundance: few; j_gene: TRBJ2-3; d_gene: .; CDR3nt: TGTGCCAGCAGCCCGGCCGTTGGGAGCACAGATACGCAGTATTTT; CDR3aa: CASSPAVGSTDTQYF
v_gene: TRBV12-3/TRBV12-4; abundance: .; j_gene: TRBJ1-5; d_gene: .; CDR3nt: TGTGCCAGCAGTTTGACCGGTCCCTGGGGGCAGCCCCAGCATTTT; CDR3aa: CASSLTGPWGQPQHF
v_gene: TRBV12-3/TRBV12-4; abundance: many; j_gene: TRBJ2-1; d_gene: TRBD1; CDR3nt: TGTGCCAGCAGCCGTCCCGGGACAGACAATGAGCAGTTCTTC; CDR3aa: CASSRPGTDNEQFF
v_gene: TRBV19; abundance: few; j_gene: TRBJ2-5; d_gene: .; CDR3nt: TGTGCCAGTAGTGGGAATCCACAAGAGACCCAGTACTTC; CDR3aa: CASSGNPQETQYF
v_gene: TRBV2; abundance: many; j_gene: TRBJ1-6; d_gene: .; CDR3nt: TGTGCCAGCAGGGAGACGGTTAATAATTCACCCCTCCACTTT; CDR3aa: CASRETVNNSPLHF
v_gene: TRBV19; abundance: few; j_gene: TRBJ1-5; d_gene: .; CDR3nt: TGTGCCAGTCCCCTGGATGAACTTAGTCTGGGCACTCAGCCCCAGCATTTT; CDR3aa: CASPLDELSLGTQPQHF
v_gene: TRBV2; abundance: many; j_gene: TRBJ1-5; d_gene: .; CDR3nt: TGTGCCAGCAGTGAAATGGGGCCAGCAAATCAGCCCCAGCATTTT; CDR3aa: CASSEMGPANQPQHF
v_gene: TRBV4-2; abundance: .; j_gene: TRBJ2-1; d_gene: .; CDR3nt: TGTGCCAGCAGCCAAGCAGGGGCGATTGGGCAGTTCTTC; CDR3aa: CASSQAGAIGQFF
v_gene: TRBV18; abundance: .; j_gene: TRBJ1-4; d_gene: .; CDR3nt: TGTGCCAGCTCACTAGACGGTAATGAAAAACTGTTTTTT; CDR3aa: CASSLDGNEKLFF
v_gene: TRBV28; abundance: many; j_gene: TRBJ2-3; d_gene: .; CDR3nt: TGTGCCAGCAGTTCCCTAGGCGCTACGCAGTATTTT; CDR3aa: CASSSLGATQYF